The 27 T cell receptor beta chains below were found in one sample sequenced in a study of cytomegalovirus exposure and HLA in healthy donors. The PCR was carried out with 60 Vbeta primers and 13 Jbeta primers. This table comes from immunoSEQ multiplex PCR, and its TCRdb copy is limited to in-frame clones, with some not included. The table shows roughly 190,000 clones, with 8.5% to 10% occurring only once. The sample consisted of PBMCs. These receptors all come from a woman aged 25-40 years in good health and CMV-seropositive.

This clone was counted a few times. J is TRBJ2-5 and V is TRBV5-4, with TRBD1 identical over 7 bases. Unmatched junction bases numbered 7, after V lost 3 bases and J lost 5 bases. This CDR3 has 14 amino acids. Per germline, CDR1 SGHNT and CDR2 YYREEE (reference sequence). In nucleotides, the CDR3 is TGTGCCAGCAGCTCCGTGGACAGGCTGGAGACCCAGTACTTC. This gives the protein CASSSVDRLETQYF.

V usage is TRBV12-5 and J usage is TRBJ2-5; 15 bases fit TRBD2. The J call may be wrong; the DNA end is better matched by TRBJ2-7. This CDR3 is built from 17 residues. CDR1 is LGHNT, CDR2 FRNRAP, per germline. The CDR3 is CASGLVRGLAGGYEQYF. For the CDR3, the DNA is TGTGCTAGTGGTTTGGTACGAGGACTAGCGGGAGGGTACGAGCAGTACTTC.

This clone was counted a few times. This chain uses TRBV11-2 with TRBJ2-1; 10 bases are a match to TRBD2. The CDR3 has 17 residues. V gave up 5 bases and J gave up 0 bases; unmatched junction bases: 7. Germline lookup yields CDR1 SGHAT and CDR2 FQNNGV. The DNA for the CDR3 is TGTGCCAGCAGCCTCGGACTAGCGGCGAGCTCCTACAATGAGCAGTTCTTC. Translating it yields CASSLGLAASSYNEQFF.

This clone was detected a few times. The J gene is TRBJ2-2, the V gene TRBV5-1; 12 bases map to TRBD2. The CDR3 is 16 residues long. CDR1 and CDR2 (germline): SGHRS, YFSETQ. J lost 6 bases, V lost 3 bases, and 6 bases had no gene match. This CDR3 is CASSSQTSGRAGELFF. The CDR3 DNA sequence: TGCGCCAGCAGCTCCCAGACTAGCGGGAGAGCCGGGGAGCTGTTTTTT.

The rearrangement uses TRBV2 and TRBJ2-7, with TRBD2 matching 12 bases. The CDR3 runs to 21 residues. Trimming cost V 0 bases and J 2 bases; bases outside gene matches: 17. In germline, CDR1 is SNHLY, CDR2 FYNNEI. The DNA of the CDR3 is TGTGCCAGCAGTGAAGCGCTTCCGCTTCTCCGGACTAGCGGGAACCCCTACGAGCAGTACTTC. This gives the protein CASSEALPLLRTSGNPYEQYF.

The CDR3: CASSSLAGQLYEQYF. The CDR3 region has the DNA TGTGCCAGTAGTTCACTAGCGGGACAGTTATACGAGCAGTACTTC. The chain recombines TRBV19 with TRBJ2-7, with 10 bases that match TRBD2. The junction had 8 bases not matched to a gene; V was cut back by 5 bases and J by 4 bases. The CDR3 runs 15 residues. Per germline, CDR1 LNHDA and CDR2 SQIVND (reference sequence).

This rearrangement joins TRBV27 to TRBJ2-1; possible D gene TRBD2, 6 bases. This CDR3 is built from 14 residues. Germline assignment: CDR1 MNHEY and CDR2 SMNVEV (reference sequence). Trimming removed 4 bases at V and 12 bases at J, with 19 bases between. CDR3 nucleotide sequence: TGTGCCAGCAGTTCTCTCCCTGGGGAGGATTGGCAGTTCTTC. Its translation: CASSSLPGEDWQFF.

This clone was detected a few times. The chain is built from TRBV7-9 and TRBJ2-7; no definite D call. CDR1 SEHNR and CDR2 FQNEAQ come from the germline V gene (reference sequence). The V and J ends lost 4 bases and 6 bases respectively, with 10 bases between them. The CDR3 totals 12 residues. For the CDR3, the DNA is TGTGCCAGCAGCTCCGAGCTCACCGAGCAGTACTTC. It translates to CASSSELTEQYF.

The chain uses TRBV7-3 and TRBJ2-1; D is undetermined. V lost 5 bases and J 5 bases, leaving 10 bases between the germline ends. This CDR3 region has 13 residues. Per germline, CDR1 SGHTA and CDR2 FQGTGA. CDR3 protein: CASSHRGDNEQFF. Written as DNA, the CDR3 is TGTGCCAGCAGCCACCGAGGAGACAATGAGCAGTTCTTC.

This clone was seen a few times. The chain employs TRBV5-1 and TRBJ2-3, with D perhaps TRBD2 (6 bases). Trimming shortened V by 5 bases and J by 3 bases, and 16 bases separated the two germline ends. The CDR3 length is 15 residues. Germline CDR1 is SGHRS and CDR2 is YFSETQ. This CDR3 reads CASRLELASTDTQYF. CDR3 sequence (DNA): TGCGCCAGCAGACTTGAACTAGCTTCAACAGATACGCAGTATTTT.

This clone was seen a handful of times. The chain has TRBV7-8 and TRBJ2-1, with TRBD2 matching 9 bases. This CDR3 is 16 amino acids long. J gave up 2 bases and V 3 bases, and 5 bases lay outside the gene matches. CDR1 SGHVS and CDR2 FQNEAQ come from the germline V gene. Here the CDR3 reads CASSLSSGSTYNEQFF. For the CDR3, the DNA is TGTGCCAGCAGCTTGAGTAGCGGGAGTACCTACAATGAGCAGTTCTTC.

This clone was seen a handful of times. The chain has TRBV15 and TRBJ2-1; D might be TRBD2 (5 bases). V gave up 4 bases and J gave up 6 bases, with 10 bases separating them. Germline-derived CDR1 and CDR2 are LNHNV and YYDKDF (reference sequence). The CDR3 is made up of 13 amino acids. In nucleotides, the CDR3 is TGTGCCACCAGCACAGGACTTTCCAATGAGCAGTTCTTC. Translation gives CATSTGLSNEQFF.

This clone was observed a handful of times. The chain combines TRBV5-1 with TRBJ2-4; TRBD2 agrees at 11 bases. Germline CDR1 SGHRS, CDR2 YFSETQ. The trim removed 0 bases at V and 0 bases at J, leaving 5 bases unmatched. This CDR3 has 18 amino acids. This chain's CDR3 is CASSLGLAGILAKNIQYF. The CDR3 DNA is TGCGCCAGCAGCTTGGGACTAGCGGGGATCCTAGCCAAAAACATTCAGTACTTC.

This clone has more than one count but fewer than ten. Other DNA sequences in the sample encode the same CDR3. The chain couples TRBV7-9 to TRBJ1-1; 11 nucleotides agree with TRBD1. Germline values: CDR1 SEHNR, CDR2 FQNEAQ (reference sequence). V was pared by 5 bases and J by 1 base, with 12 bases of the junction left unmatched. The CDR3 loop spans 18 amino acids. CDR3 DNA sequence: TGTGCCAGCAGCCTTGGCCGGACAGGGGGCTTCGGGAACACTGAAGCTTTCTTT. Protein: CASSLGRTGGFGNTEAFF.

This chain links TRBV7-2 with TRBJ2-3; D perhaps matches TRBD1 (6 bases). The CDR3 is 14 amino acids. The V gene lost 5 bases and the J gene lost 0 bases, with 9 bases spanning the gap. Germline lookup yields CDR1 SGHTA and CDR2 FQGNSA. CDR3 amino acids: CASSTGHSTDTQYF. For the CDR3, the DNA is TGTGCCAGCAGCACGGGACACAGCACAGATACGCAGTATTTT.

In this sample, this clone turned up a few times. The CDR3: CASSITGQGASMNTEAFF. The CDR3 nucleotides are TGTGCCAGTAGTATAACCGGACAGGGGGCCTCCATGAACACTGAAGCTTTCTTT. The J gene is TRBJ1-1, the V gene TRBV19, with 11 bases that match TRBD1. CDR1 and CDR2 from the germline V gene are LNHDA and SQIVND (reference sequence). The CDR3 runs 18 residues. V was clipped by 2 bases and J by 0 bases; unmatched bases: 8.

The chain has TRBV19 and TRBJ2-7; D remains unclear. This CDR3 comprises 13 residues. V gave up 3 bases and J gave up 5 bases, with 11 bases separating them. Germline V gene data show CDR1 as LNHDA and CDR2 as SQIVND (reference sequence). The CDR3 protein is CASSISQTHEQYF. In DNA, the CDR3 is TGTGCCAGTAGTATTTCACAGACCCACGAGCAGTACTTC.

The chain has TRBV27 and TRBJ1-5; D gene uncertain. V lost 2 bases to trimming and J lost 7 bases, with 9 bases between them. The CDR3 has 13 amino acids. Per germline, CDR1 MNHEY and CDR2 SMNVEV (reference sequence). The CDR3 DNA follows: TGTGCCAGCAGTTTAAGATCGGGACAGCCCCAGCATTTT. Protein sequence: CASSLRSGQPQHF.

This clone was detected a few times. V is TRBV5-1 and J is TRBJ2-3; 7 bases agree with TRBD2. V shed 3 bases, J shed 2 bases, and the junction held 9 bases outside the gene matches. The CDR3 sequence is 16 residues long. CDR1 and CDR2 (germline): SGHRS, YFSETQ. CDR3 coding DNA: TGCGCCAGCAGCTCGGGGAGGGACTCAACCACAGATACGCAGTATTTT. It codes for CASSSGRDSTTDTQYF. The whole variable domain, filled in from reference TRBV5-1 and TRBJ2-3, reads KAGVTQTPRYLIKTRGQQVTLSCSPISGHRSVSWYQQTPGQGLQFLFEYFSETQRNKGNFPGRFSGRQFSNSRSEMNVSTLELGDSALYLCASSSGRDSTTDTQYFGPGTRLTVL.

This clone has just a few counts. The genes are TRBV13 and TRBJ1-4; a weak D match, TRBD1 (6 bases). CDR1 and CDR2 (germline): PRHDT, FYEKMQ (reference sequence). CDR3 length: 13 residues. With 5 bases removed from V and 5 bases from J, the gap between germline ends came to 9 bases. In nucleotides, the CDR3 is TGTGCCAGCAGCGATACAGGGAATGAAAAACTGTTTTTT. This sequence encodes CASSDTGNEKLFF.

This clone has only a few counts. The chain combines TRBV18 with TRBJ2-2; the match to TRBD2 covers 11 bases. Germline V CDR1 and CDR2: KGHSH, LQKENI. The ends lost 5 bases at V and 3 bases at J; junction bases unmatched: 2. The CDR3 runs to 15 residues. The CDR3 coding sequence is TGTGCCAGCTCATCGGGACTAGCGGACACCGGGGAGCTGTTTTTT. Its protein product is CASSSGLADTGELFF.

This clone was picked up a small number of times. This chain joins TRBV4-1 and TRBJ2-7; D may be TRBD1 (6 bases). The length of the CDR3 is 15 residues. Trimming removed 4 bases from V and 0 bases from J, with 13 bases in between. Germline V gene data show CDR1 as MGHRA and CDR2 as YSYEKL. The CDR3 nucleotides are TGCGCCAGCAGCCTACTGACAGGCCACTCCTACGAGCAGTACTTC. Translating gives CASSLLTGHSYEQYF.

This sequence joins TRBV5-1 and TRBJ1-2; 8 nucleotides line up with TRBD1. V lost 2 bases and J lost 1; bases outside the gene matches: 4. Per germline, CDR1 SGHRS and CDR2 YFSETQ. The CDR3 contains 15 residues. The CDR3 reads CASSLQGGNNYGYTF. The CDR3, as DNA: TGCGCCAGCAGCTTACAGGGGGGAAATAACTATGGCTACACCTTC. Full variable domain (rest looked up from reference TRBV5-1 and TRBJ1-2): KAGVTQTPRYLIKTRGQQVTLSCSPISGHRSVSWYQQTPGQGLQFLFEYFSETQRNKGNFPGRFSGRQFSNSRSEMNVSTLELGDSALYLCASSLQGGNNYGYTFGSGTRLTVV.

The gene calls are TRBV29-1 and TRBJ2-5, with 11 positions matching TRBD1. The J call may be incorrect, as the DNA end agrees better with TRBJ2-7. CDR3 length: 16 amino acids. Germline CDR1 is SQVTM and CDR2 is ANQGSEA. CDR3 sequence reads: CSVTGGTGGFSYEQYF. The CDR3 nucleotides read TGCAGCGTCACAGGGGGGACAGGGGGTTTTTCCTACGAGCAGTACTTC.

This rearrangement joins TRBV10-1 to TRBJ2-7, with 11 bases identical to TRBD2. Germline loops: CDR1 WNHNN, CDR2 SYGVQD (reference sequence). CDR3 size: 19 residues. V lost 0 bases, J lost 1 base, and 11 bases stayed unmatched. CDR3 in DNA: TGCGCCAGCAGTGAGTCAGGGACTAGCGGAACTGACCTGTCCTACGAGCAGTACTTC. Its protein is CASSESGTSGTDLSYEQYF.

The genes are TRBV4-2 and TRBJ2-5, with 9 nucleotides matching TRBD2. Germline V gives CDR1 LGHNA, CDR2 YNFKEQ. The CDR3 consists of 17 residues. V was clipped by 3 bases and J by 0 bases; unmatched bases: 8. In DNA, the CDR3 is TGTGCCAGCAGCCAGACGACTAGCGGACTACACCAAGAGACCCAGTACTTC. Protein: CASSQTTSGLHQETQYF.

This clone was counted between two and nine times. Other DNA sequences of this sample code for an identical CDR3. The CDR3 DNA reads TGCGCCAGCAGCTTGTTCTCACTAGCGGGAGGCACAGATACGCAGTATTTT. Translation: CASSLFSLAGGTDTQYF. The chain employs TRBV5-1 and TRBJ2-3, with 11 bases identical to TRBD2. Trimming took 1 base from V and 1 from J; bases not matched to a gene: 5. The CDR3 runs to 17 residues. Germline-derived CDR1 and CDR2 are SGHRS and YFSETQ.